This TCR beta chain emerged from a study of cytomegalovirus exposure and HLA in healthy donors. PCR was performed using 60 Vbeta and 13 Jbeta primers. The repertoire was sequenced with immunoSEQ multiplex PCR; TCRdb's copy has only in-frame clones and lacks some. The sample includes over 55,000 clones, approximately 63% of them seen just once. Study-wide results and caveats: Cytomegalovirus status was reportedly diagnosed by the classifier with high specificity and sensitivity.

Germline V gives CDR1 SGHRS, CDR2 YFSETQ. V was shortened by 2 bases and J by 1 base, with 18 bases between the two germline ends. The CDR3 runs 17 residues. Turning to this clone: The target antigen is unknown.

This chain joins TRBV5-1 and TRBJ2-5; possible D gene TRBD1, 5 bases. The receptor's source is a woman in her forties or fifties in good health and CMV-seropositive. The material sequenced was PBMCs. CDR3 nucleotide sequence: TGCGCCAGCAGCTTAGGGGTCGGCCACCCGGGCCAAGAGACCCAGTACTTC. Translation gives CASSLGVGHPGQETQYF. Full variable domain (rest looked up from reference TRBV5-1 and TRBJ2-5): KAGVTQTPRYLIKTRGQQVTLSCSPISGHRSVSWYQQTPGQGLQFLFEYFSETQRNKGNFPGRFSGRQFSNSRSEMNVSTLELGDSALYLCASSLGVGHPGQETQYFGPGTRLLVL.